A selection of T cell receptor beta chains follows, all from one sample in a study of blood T cells in healthy people across ages. MiXCR was run by TCRdb on the 5' RACE reads, yielding one entry per CDR3 protein. Of 550,000 to 800,000 distinct CDR3 sequences in the sample, more than 20% were seen once. Sequencing was carried out using blood. These receptors all come from a man between 70 and 80 years old in good health. Each CDR3 is given with its conserved first and last residue. A D gene is named only where the DNA matches it firmly. Rows give clone size only sometimes, using once, few, many, or a class for an expanded clone.

few	TRBV3-1	.	14	TRBJ2-7	TGTGCCAGCAGCCTTGGCCTCAGGAGAGACGAGCAGTACTTC	CASSLGLRRDEQYF
few	TRBV5-1	TRBD2	16	TRBJ2-5	TGCGCCAGCAGCCTAGTGTCTAGCGGGAGGGGAGAGACCCAGTACTTC	CASSLVSSGRGETQYF
.	TRBV6-6	TRBD1	13	TRBJ1-1	TGTGCCAGCAGCCTTGACAGGGGGGCTGAAGCTTTCTTT	CASSLDRGAEAFF
.	TRBV7-9	.	15	TRBJ1-1	TGTGCCAGCACCGCCCCCGTTGGGTTCGGCACTGAAGCTTTCTTT	CASTAPVGFGTEAFF
.	TRBV27	TRBD2	15	TRBJ2-7	TGTGCCAGCAGTTTAAGGTGGGAGGGCCCCTACGAGCAGTACTTC	CASSLRWEGPYEQYF
few	TRBV24-1	TRBD2	15	TRBJ2-7	TGTGCCACCAGTGATCCGGCGGGAGGGGACTACGAGCAGTACTTC	CATSDPAGGDYEQYF
.	TRBV6-5	TRBD1	14	TRBJ2-7	TGTGCCAGCAGTCCCCCGGGACAGCACTACGAGCAGTACTTC	CASSPPGQHYEQYF
.	TRBV4-3	.	15	TRBJ2-4	TGCGCCAGCAGCCAAGATGCGGCAGCCAAAAACATTCAGTACTTC	CASSQDAAAKNIQYF
.	TRBV7-2	.	14	TRBJ2-5	TGTGCCAGCAGCAGGGGCGTCGACCAAGAGACCCAGTACTTC	CASSRGVDQETQYF
few	TRBV7-6	.	14	TRBJ1-4	TGTGCCAGCAGCTTACAGACAACTAATGAAAAACTGTTTTTT	CASSLQTTNEKLFF
few	TRBV7-7	TRBD2	16	TRBJ2-5	TGTGCTAGCAGCTCATACAGGGAACTAGCGGGAGAGACCCAGTACTTC	CASSSYRELAGETQYF
.	TRBV10-3	TRBD2	15	TRBJ2-3	TGTGCCATCAGTGAGTGGGGGAGGGCCGGGGATACGCAGTATTTT	CAISEWGRAGDTQYF
many	TRBV5-1	.	11	TRBJ2-7	TGCGCCAGCAGCTTGGAGAGAGAGCAGTACTTC	CASSLEREQYF
.	TRBV5-1	TRBD1	15	TRBJ2-3	TGCGCCAGCAGCACCGGGACAGGGGACCCAGATACGCAGTATTTT	CASSTGTGDPDTQYF
many	TRBV20-1	.	13	TRBJ2-7	TGCAGTGCAGAAGCCGGGAATGGGTACGAGCAGTACTTC	CSAEAGNGYEQYF
few	TRBV19	TRBD1	16	TRBJ1-2	TGTGCCAGTAGTGAATCCGGGACAGGGTTGAACTATGGCTACACCTTC	CASSESGTGLNYGYTF
.	TRBV29-1	.	12	TRBJ1-1	TGCAGCGTTGAGGGCCGCGTAACTGAAGCTTTCTTT	CSVEGRVTEAFF
.	TRBV28	.	11	TRBJ1-2	TGTGCCAGCAGTTTTGAGGGTGGCTACACCTTC	CASSFEGGYTF
.	TRBV28	.	12	TRBJ2-1	TGTGCCAGCACGTCCCAGGGCAATGAGCAGTTCTTC	CASTSQGNEQFF
.	TRBV20-1	TRBD1	15	TRBJ2-5	TGCAGTGCTCCTCCCGGGACAGGGGGCAGGGAGACCCAGTACTTC	CSAPPGTGGRETQYF
few	TRBV6-5	.	15	TRBJ2-2	TGTGCCAGCAGTTACGGGAAGATCGGCACCGGGGAGCTGTTTTTT	CASSYGKIGTGELFF
few	TRBV15	TRBD2	15	TRBJ2-1	TGTGCCACCAGCGGGGGGGGGTTGAGCGCGAATGAGCAGTTCTTC	CATSGGGLSANEQFF
.	TRBV25-1	TRBD1	15	TRBJ2-7	TGTGCCAGCAACGCCGGGACAGGGAACTTCTACGAGCAGTACTTC	CASNAGTGNFYEQYF
.	TRBV12-3/TRBV12-4	.	13	TRBJ2-3	TGTGCCAGCAGTAACGCCCGCACAGATACGCAGTATTTT	CASSNARTDTQYF
.	TRBV9	.	16	TRBJ1-4	TGTGCCAGCAGCGTAGAGGGCTCGGGGTTTGGGGAAAAACTGTTTTTT	CASSVEGSGFGEKLFF
.	TRBV29-1	TRBD1	16	TRBJ2-6	TGCAGCGTTGAAGAACGTAGGGGGCCTGGGGCCAACGTCCTGACTTTC	CSVEERRGPGANVLTF
few	TRBV7-9	.	15	TRBJ1-2	TGTGCCAGCAGCTTATGGTCGGGCAGCAACTATGGCTACACCTTC	CASSLWSGSNYGYTF
.	TRBV27	TRBD2	15	TRBJ2-7	TGTGCCAGCAGTTTAGGGACTAGCGAGACCTACGAGCAGTACTTC	CASSLGTSETYEQYF
.	TRBV16	TRBD1	14	TRBJ1-1	TGTGCCAGCAGCCCCACGGACAGGGGGGCGCAAGCTTTCTTT	CASSPTDRGAQAFF
.	TRBV18	.	17	TRBJ1-3	TGTGCCAGCTCACCGAGTACCCTGATTACCTCTGGAAACACCATATATTTT	CASSPSTLITSGNTIYF
few	TRBV20-1	.	14	TRBJ2-1	TGCAGTGCTGTCCGACAGATTGGACTTGAATATCCGTTCTTC	CSAVRQIGLEYPFF
few	TRBV20-1	.	13	TRBJ2-5	TGCAGTGCCGACTGGTTAAAGGTTGTGACCCAGTACTTC	CSADWLKVVTQYF
.	TRBV6-5	TRBD2	14	TRBJ2-7	TGTGCCAGCAGTCAAAGGACTAGTTCTGGCGAGCAGTACTTC	CASSQRTSSGEQYF
.	TRBV20-1	.	15	TRBJ2-2	TGCAGTGCTAGTCTGTCGAACCAAAACACCGGGGAGCTGTTTTTT	CSASLSNQNTGELFF
.	TRBV6-2/TRBV6-3	TRBD1	14	TRBJ2-1	TGTGCCAGCACTCACAGGACAGGACGGAATGAGCAGTTCTTC	CASTHRTGRNEQFF
.	TRBV7-9	TRBD2	15	TRBJ2-4	TGTGCCAGCACGCGGACTAGCGGGGGGAAAAACATTCAGTACTTC	CASTRTSGGKNIQYF
few	TRBV5-5	.	14	TRBJ1-5	TGTGCCAGCAGCCCCGAAGCCGGGATCCAGCCCCAGCATTTT	CASSPEAGIQPQHF
.	TRBV6-2/TRBV6-3	TRBD2	16	TRBJ2-7	TGTGCCTGCAGCCCACGGACTAGCGGGAGTGTCTACGAGCAGTACTTC	CACSPRTSGSVYEQYF
.	TRBV3-1	.	15	TRBJ2-5	TGTGCCAGCAGTCATAATCACCCGATGGCAGAGACCCAGTACTTC	CASSHNHPMAETQYF
.	TRBV5-1	TRBD2	15	TRBJ2-3	TGCGCCAGCAGCCCGAGCGGGGGGGCGACAGATACGCAGTATTTT	CASSPSGGATDTQYF
once	TRBV4-1	.	14	TRBJ1-5	TGCGCCAGCAGCCAATCTACGGGAAATCAGCCCCAGCATTTT	CASSQSTGNQPQHF
many	TRBV7-2	.	14	TRBJ1-4	TGTGCCAGCAGCTTATCTGGGGATAATGAAAAACTGTTTTTT	CASSLSGDNEKLFF
many	TRBV9	TRBD2	15	TRBJ2-5	TGTGCCAGCAGCGTATTAGCGGGAATTCAAGAGACCCAGTACTTC	CASSVLAGIQETQYF
.	TRBV21-1	.	16	TRBJ1-2	TGTGCCAGCAGCAACCAAACGTCACAGGGGAGCTATGACTACACCTTC	CASSNQTSQGSYDYTF
many	TRBV19	TRBD1	13	TRBJ2-7	TGTGCCAGTAGTATCGCTACAGGGGTCGAGCAGTACTTC	CASSIATGVEQYF
.	TRBV7-2	.	15	TRBJ2-5	TGTGCCAGCAGCCGCGGGTCTATGGGGGTTGAGACCCAGTACTTC	CASSRGSMGVETQYF
many	TRBV5-1	.	14	TRBJ2-1	TGCGCCAGCAGCCTAGGGGGAGTGTATAATGAGCAGTTCTTC	CASSLGGVYNEQFF
.	TRBV19	TRBD2	16	TRBJ2-1	TGTGCCAGTAGTAGCTCGGGACTAGCGGAGAACAATGAGCAGTTCTTC	CASSSSGLAENNEQFF
many	TRBV20-1	.	14	TRBJ2-5	TGCAGTGCTAGAGATCTGGGTAATCAAGAGACCCAGTACTTC	CSARDLGNQETQYF
.	TRBV29-1	TRBD2	14	TRBJ2-1	TGCAGCGTTAGTGGGAGGGAATCCTACAATGAGCAGTTCTTC	CSVSGRESYNEQFF
few	TRBV20-1	TRBD2	14	TRBJ2-1	TGCAGTGCTAGTAGGACTAGCGGAAACAATGAGCAGTTCTTC	CSASRTSGNNEQFF
.	TRBV20-1	TRBD1	17	TRBJ2-3	TGCAGTGCTTCGACAGGGGGCATTCGGGAGTACACAGATACGCAGTATTTT	CSASTGGIREYTDTQYF
.	TRBV28	TRBD2	14	TRBJ2-1	TGTGCCAGCATGCCTAGCGGGATCTACAATGAGCAGTTCTTC	CASMPSGIYNEQFF
few	TRBV7-9	TRBD2	16	TRBJ2-7	TGTGCCAGCAGCCCACGGACTAGCGGGAATCCCTACGAGCAGTACTTC	CASSPRTSGNPYEQYF
few	TRBV20-1	TRBD2	15	TRBJ2-5	TGCAGTGCGAGAATTAGCGGGCCTAACCAAGAGACCCAGTACTTC	CSARISGPNQETQYF